Listed below are T cell receptor beta chains from one sample, sequenced in a study of blood T cell repertoires in COVID-19. Sequenced by immunoSEQ multiplex PCR; TCRdb stores in-frame clones only, minus some. The top ten clones hold 1.3% to 1.5% of a sample with about 74,000 clones, about nine tenths of them seen once. Material for sequencing was peripheral blood. The receptors were gathered from a man between 50 and 59 years old with acute or convalescent COVID-19. CDR3s include the opening cysteine and the closing phenylalanine or tryptophan. D genes are given only for firm matches. Size is stated for part of the rows, as once, few or many counts, or as a class when the clone is expanded.

-,TRBD1,TRBV28,TRBJ2-7,TGTGCCAGCAGTTTACCCCCAGGGGGCTCCTACGAGCAGTACTTC,CASSLPPGGSYEQYF
-,-,TRBV3-1/TRBV3-2,TRBJ2-7,TGTGCCAGCGAATTGGCAGGTTCCTACGAGCAGTACTTC,CASELAGSYEQYF
-,TRBD2,TRBV5-1,TRBJ2-1,TGCGCCAGCAGCTTGAGTAGCGGGAGCTCCTACAATGAGCAGTTCTTC,CASSLSSGSSYNEQFF
-,-,TRBV27,TRBJ2-5,TGTGCCAGCGGGGACATCCAAGAGACCCAGTACTTC,CASGDIQETQYF
-,-,TRBV4-1,TRBJ2-3,TGCGCCAGCAGCCCAAGAAATACAGGGAATACGCAGTATTTT,CASSPRNTGNTQYF
-,-,TRBV19,TRBJ2-6,TGTGCCAGTAGTATCCCCAAGAGACAGTCCTTTTCTGGGGCCAACGTCCTGACTTTC,CASSIPKRQSFSGANVLTF
once,-,TRBV7-8,TRBJ2-2,TGTGCCAGCAGCCCCCGCGTGAACACCGGGGAGCTGTTTTTT,CASSPRVNTGELFF
-,TRBD1,TRBV18,TRBJ2-3,TGTGCCAGCTCCCTGACAGGGATTGCAGATACGCAGTATTTT,CASSLTGIADTQYF
-,TRBD1,TRBV5-1,TRBJ2-1,TGCGCCAGCAGCACAGACAGGGGGCTAAACGGTGAGCAGTTCTTC,CASSTDRGLNGEQFF
-,-,TRBV14,TRBJ1-2,TGTGCCAGCAGCCTCAAAAGGAGCAACTATGGCTACACCTTC,CASSLKRSNYGYTF
-,TRBD2,TRBV10-2,TRBJ2-1,TGCGCCAGCAGCGGGACTAGCGTATCTGAGCAGTTCTTC,CASSGTSVSEQFF
-,-,TRBV15,TRBJ1-1,TGTGCCACCAGCAGACAGGGGATGAACACTGAAGCTTTCTTT,CATSRQGMNTEAFF
-,-,TRBV7-3,TRBJ2-1,TGTGCCAGCAGCTTCTCGCGGGGTGAAAACAATGAGCAGTTCTTC,CASSFSRGENNEQFF
-,TRBD1,TRBV19,TRBJ2-2,TGTGCCAGTACCCGGCGACTGGGACAGAGCACCGGGGAGCTGTTTTTT,CASTRRLGQSTGELFF
-,TRBD1,TRBV7-9,TRBJ2-2,TGTGCCAGCAGCTTACCCGGACAGGGTCTCCCCGGGGAGCTGTTTTTT,CASSLPGQGLPGELFF
-,TRBD2,TRBV5-1,TRBJ2-3,TGCGCCAGCAGCAAGACTAGCGGGGGTCCACCTACTGTTTATACGCAGTATTTT,CASSKTSGGPPTVYTQYF
-,-,TRBV14,TRBJ2-7,TGTGCCAGCAGCCAGGGCGGGAACTCCTACGAGCAGTACTTC,CASSQGGNSYEQYF
-,TRBD2,TRBV7-6,TRBJ2-5,TGTGCCAGCAGCTTAGCGGCGGGACTAGCAACAGAGACCCAGTACTTC,CASSLAAGLATETQYF
-,-,TRBV11-2,TRBJ1-3,TGTGCCAGCAGCTCGTTCCGTAGCTCTGGAAACACCATATATTTT,CASSSFRSSGNTIYF
-,-,TRBV10-3,TRBJ2-2,TGTGCCATCAGTGATTTAGGGGACACCGGGGAGCTGTTTTTT,CAISDLGDTGELFF
-,-,TRBV7-9,TRBJ2-3,TGTGCCAGCAGCTTTTTAAGCGGCAGCACAGATACGCAGTATTTT,CASSFLSGSTDTQYF
-,-,TRBV23-1,TRBJ2-7,TGCGCCAGCAGTCAACCTTTCCCCCCGCGTGGAGGCGAGCAGTACTTC,CASSQPFPPRGGEQYF
-,-,TRBV9,TRBJ2-3,TGTGCCAGCAGGACCACGGGAACAGATACGCAGTATTTT,CASRTTGTDTQYF
-,-,TRBV21-1,TRBJ2-7,TGTGCCAGCAGCAAAGGGACAGGGTTCAGGGAGCAGTACTTC,CASSKGTGFREQYF
-,-,TRBV19,TRBJ2-2,TGTGCCAGTAGTTTTGACGGGGGGCGCGGCACCGGGGAGCTGTTTTTT,CASSFDGGRGTGELFF
-,-,TRBV7-9,TRBJ2-1,TGTGCCAGCAGCCCTCCGGGACATTCGAAAGGGAATGAGCAGTTCTTC,CASSPPGHSKGNEQFF
-,-,TRBV18,TRBJ1-1,TGTGCCAGCACCACAGGGAACACTGAAGCTTTCTTT,CASTTGNTEAFF
-,-,TRBV28,TRBJ2-7,TGTGCCAGCAAACCAGGGTCAGAGGCGGACTACGAGCAGTACTTC,CASKPGSEADYEQYF
-,-,TRBV5-8,TRBJ1-3,TGTGCCAGCAGCTTGGCAGGGCTTGGAAACACCATATATTTT,CASSLAGLGNTIYF
-,-,TRBV4-1,TRBJ2-5,TGCGCCAGCAGCCAGACCCCGGGACAATCCCAAGAGACCCAGTACTTC,CASSQTPGQSQETQYF
-,TRBD1,TRBV3-1/TRBV3-2,TRBJ2-5,TGTGCCAGCAGCCGGACAGGGGGCGAGACCCAGTACTTC,CASSRTGGETQYF
-,TRBD2,TRBV7-7,TRBJ2-7,TGTGCCAGCAGCTCTAAGGTAGCGGGAGAGGCTTACGAGCAGTACTTC,CASSSKVAGEAYEQYF
-,-,TRBV15,TRBJ1-5,TGTGCCACCAGCAGAGATCCCCCTGACAGCGCCCCTTCCAATCAGCCCCAGCATTTT,CATSRDPPDSAPSNQPQHF
-,-,TRBV20-1,TRBJ2-7,TGCAGTGCTAGTAGCGGCCACGAGCAGTACTTC,CSASSGHEQYF
-,-,TRBV4-1,TRBJ2-3,TGCGCCAGCAGACAGGCACCCACAGATACGCAGTATTTT,CASRQAPTDTQYF
once,-,TRBV12-3/TRBV12-4,TRBJ2-1,TGTGCCAGCAGTTCTGACAGTAACAATGAGCAGTTCTTC,CASSSDSNNEQFF
-,TRBD2,TRBV9,TRBJ2-5,TGTGCCAGCAGCGTTAGCGGGGGGGCCTTGGAGACCCAGTACTTC,CASSVSGGALETQYF
-,TRBD2,TRBV10-2,TRBJ2-1,TGCGCCACCGGACTAGCGGGAGTAAGTGAGCAGTTCTTC,CATGLAGVSEQFF
-,TRBD2,TRBV30,TRBJ2-5,TGTGCCTGGAGTGGACTAGCGGGGGGGCGGCAAGAGACCCAGTACTTC,CAWSGLAGGRQETQYF
-,TRBD2,TRBV11-2,TRBJ2-5,TGTGCCAGCAGCCCCCCGGGGGGGGAGACCCAGTACTTC,CASSPPGGETQYF
once,-,TRBV6-6,TRBJ1-2,TGTGCCAGCAGGAGGGTTGATGGCTACACCTTC,CASRRVDGYTF
-,TRBD1,TRBV5-1,TRBJ2-2,TGCGCCAGCAGCTTTCTGACAGGGGTTAACACCGGGGAGCTGTTTTTT,CASSFLTGVNTGELFF
-,-,TRBV4-1,TRBJ1-2,TGCGCCAGCAGCCCCTCGAGCACTAACTATGGCTACACCTTC,CASSPSSTNYGYTF
-,-,TRBV5-4,TRBJ1-1,TGTGCCAGCAGCGCCAGGGGCACTGAAGCTTTCTTT,CASSARGTEAFF
-,TRBD1,TRBV7-9,TRBJ1-5,TGTGCCAGCAGCCCAGGGACAGCCCATCAGCCCCAGCATTTT,CASSPGTAHQPQHF
-,-,TRBV7-3,TRBJ2-2,TGTGCCAGCAGCCCCAGGTCAGGGGCGAACACCGGGGAGCTGTTTTTT,CASSPRSGANTGELFF
once,-,TRBV28,TRBJ1-5,TGTGCCAGCAGTTTACTAGGAGGTCAGCCCCAGCATTTT,CASSLLGGQPQHF
-,TRBD2,TRBV18,TRBJ2-5,TGTGCCAGCTCACCTTCTATACAGCGGGGACAAGAGACCCAGTACTTC,CASSPSIQRGQETQYF
-,TRBD2,TRBV5-4,TRBJ2-3,TGTGCCAGCAGCCACCGACTAGCGGGAGGGGGGCAGGGCGATACGCAGTATTTT,CASSHRLAGGGQGDTQYF
-,TRBD1,TRBV5-1,TRBJ1-1,TGCGCCAGCAGCCCAGGGACAGGGAACATGGAAGCTTTCTTT,CASSPGTGNMEAFF
-,-,TRBV5-4,TRBJ1-2,TGTGCCAGCAGCCCCCGGGTCACCTATGGCTACACCTTC,CASSPRVTYGYTF
-,TRBD2,TRBV4-3,TRBJ2-3,TGCGCCAGCAGCCAAGGGAGCGGGGGAAGGCATACGCAGTATTTT,CASSQGSGGRHTQYF
-,TRBD1,TRBV5-8,TRBJ2-2,TGTGCCAGCAGCACCGGACAGGTATCCGTCACCGGGGAGCTGTTTTTT,CASSTGQVSVTGELFF
-,TRBD1,TRBV6-6,TRBJ1-4,TGTGCCAGCAGTTACCCTGGACAGGGGAATGAAAAACTGTTTTTT,CASSYPGQGNEKLFF